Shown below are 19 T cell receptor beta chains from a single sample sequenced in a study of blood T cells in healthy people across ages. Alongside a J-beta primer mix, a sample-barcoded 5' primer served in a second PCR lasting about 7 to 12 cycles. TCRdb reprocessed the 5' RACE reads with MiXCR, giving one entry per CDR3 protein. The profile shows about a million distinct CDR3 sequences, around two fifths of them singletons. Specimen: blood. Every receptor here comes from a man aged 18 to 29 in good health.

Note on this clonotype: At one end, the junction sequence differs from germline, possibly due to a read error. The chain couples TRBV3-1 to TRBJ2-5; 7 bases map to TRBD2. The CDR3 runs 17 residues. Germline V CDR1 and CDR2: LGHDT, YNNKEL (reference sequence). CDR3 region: CAGSQTSGLAVQETQYF. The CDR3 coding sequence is TGTGCCGGCAGCCAGACTTCCGGGCTAGCGGTTCAAGAGACCCAGTACTTC.

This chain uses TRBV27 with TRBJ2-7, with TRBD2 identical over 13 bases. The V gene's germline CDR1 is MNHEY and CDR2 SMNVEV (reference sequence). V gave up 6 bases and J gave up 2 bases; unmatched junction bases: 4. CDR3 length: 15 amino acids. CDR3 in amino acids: CASRTGTSGAYEQYF. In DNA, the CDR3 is TGTGCCAGCAGAACTGGGACTAGCGGGGCCTACGAGCAGTACTTC.

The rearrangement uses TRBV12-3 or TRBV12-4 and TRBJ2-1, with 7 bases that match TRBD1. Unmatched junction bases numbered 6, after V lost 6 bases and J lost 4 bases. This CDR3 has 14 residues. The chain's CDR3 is CASRNRGGYNEQFF. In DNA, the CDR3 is TGTGCCAGCAGAAACAGGGGCGGATACAATGAGCAGTTCTTC.

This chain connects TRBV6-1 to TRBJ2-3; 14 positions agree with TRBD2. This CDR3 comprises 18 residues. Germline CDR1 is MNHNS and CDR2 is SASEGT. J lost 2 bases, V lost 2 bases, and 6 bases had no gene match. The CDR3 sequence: CASSEMTSGGGPTDTQYF. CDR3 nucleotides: TGTGCCAGCAGTGAAATGACTAGCGGGGGGGGGCCCACAGATACGCAGTATTTT.

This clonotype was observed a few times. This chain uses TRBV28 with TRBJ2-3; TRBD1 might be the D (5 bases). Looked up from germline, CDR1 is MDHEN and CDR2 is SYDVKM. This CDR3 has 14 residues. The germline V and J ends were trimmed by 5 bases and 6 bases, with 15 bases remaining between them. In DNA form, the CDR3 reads TGTGCCAGCAGTACAGGAGTCGAGACGGATACGCAGTATTTT. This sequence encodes CASSTGVETDTQYF.

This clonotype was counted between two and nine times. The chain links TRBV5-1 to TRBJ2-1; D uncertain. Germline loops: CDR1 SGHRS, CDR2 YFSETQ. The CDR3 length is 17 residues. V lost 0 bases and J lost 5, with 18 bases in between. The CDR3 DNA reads TGCGCCAGCAGCTTGGGTGGGATTAATCCTAAAAACAATGAGCAGTTCTTC. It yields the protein CASSLGGINPKNNEQFF.

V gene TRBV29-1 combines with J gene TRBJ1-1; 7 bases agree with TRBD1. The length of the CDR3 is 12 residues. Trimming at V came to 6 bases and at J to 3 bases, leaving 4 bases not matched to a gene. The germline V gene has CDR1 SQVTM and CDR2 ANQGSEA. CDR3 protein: CSVGGQHTEAFF. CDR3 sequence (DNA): TGCAGCGTGGGGGGACAGCACACTGAAGCTTTCTTT. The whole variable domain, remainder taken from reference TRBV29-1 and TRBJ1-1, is SAVISQKPSRDICQRGTSLTIQCQVDSQVTMMFWYRQQPGQSLTLIATANQGSEATYESGFVIDKFPISRPNLTFSTLTVSNMSPEDSSIYLCSVGGQHTEAFFGQGTRLTVV.

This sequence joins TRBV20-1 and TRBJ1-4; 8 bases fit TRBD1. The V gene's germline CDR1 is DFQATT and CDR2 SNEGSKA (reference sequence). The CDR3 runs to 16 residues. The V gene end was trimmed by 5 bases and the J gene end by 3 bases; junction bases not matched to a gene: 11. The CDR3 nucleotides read TGCAGTGCTCCCGAGGCAGGGGGCGCGGCTAATGAAAAACTGTTTTTT. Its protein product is CSAPEAGGAANEKLFF.

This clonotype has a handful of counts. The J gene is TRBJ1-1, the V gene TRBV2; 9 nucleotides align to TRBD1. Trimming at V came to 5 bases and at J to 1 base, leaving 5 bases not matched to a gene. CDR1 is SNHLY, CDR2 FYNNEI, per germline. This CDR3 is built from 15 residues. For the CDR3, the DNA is TGTGCCAGCAGTAAATACAGGGGGCCGAACACTGAAGCTTTCTTT. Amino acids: CASSKYRGPNTEAFF.

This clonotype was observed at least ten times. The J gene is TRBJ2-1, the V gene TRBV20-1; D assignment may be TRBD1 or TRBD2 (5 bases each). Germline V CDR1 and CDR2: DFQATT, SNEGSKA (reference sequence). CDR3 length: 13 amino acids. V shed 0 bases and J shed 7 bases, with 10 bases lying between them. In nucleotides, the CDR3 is TGCAGTGCTAGAGATCGGGACCTGAATGAGCAGTTCTTC. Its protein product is CSARDRDLNEQFF.

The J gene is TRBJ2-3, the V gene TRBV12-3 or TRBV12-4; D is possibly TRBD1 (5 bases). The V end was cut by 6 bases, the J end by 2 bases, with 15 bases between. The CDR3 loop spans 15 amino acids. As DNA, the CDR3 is TGTGCCAGCAGCCAGGGATTTCGGACCACAGATACGCAGTATTTT. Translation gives CASSQGFRTTDTQYF.

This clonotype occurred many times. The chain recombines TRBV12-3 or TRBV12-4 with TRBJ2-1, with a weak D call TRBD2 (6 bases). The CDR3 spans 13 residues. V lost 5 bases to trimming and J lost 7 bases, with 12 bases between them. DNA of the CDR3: TGTGCCAGCAGTCCAGTGGGGGGAAATGAGCAGTTCTTC. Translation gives CASSPVGGNEQFF.

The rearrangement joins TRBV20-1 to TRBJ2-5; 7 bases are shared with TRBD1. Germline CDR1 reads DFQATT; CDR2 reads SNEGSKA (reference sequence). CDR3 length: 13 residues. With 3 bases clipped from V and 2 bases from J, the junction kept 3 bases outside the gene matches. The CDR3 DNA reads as TGCAGTGCTAGTCGGGACAGACAAGAGACCCAGTACTTC. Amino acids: CSASRDRQETQYF.

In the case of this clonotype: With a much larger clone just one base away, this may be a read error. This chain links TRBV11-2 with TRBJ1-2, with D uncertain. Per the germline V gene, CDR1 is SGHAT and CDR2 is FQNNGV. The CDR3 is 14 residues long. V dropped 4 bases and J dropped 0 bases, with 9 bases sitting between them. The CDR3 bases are TGTGCCAGCAGCTATGCGACATCTAACTATGGCTACACCTTC. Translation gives CASSYATSNYGYTF.

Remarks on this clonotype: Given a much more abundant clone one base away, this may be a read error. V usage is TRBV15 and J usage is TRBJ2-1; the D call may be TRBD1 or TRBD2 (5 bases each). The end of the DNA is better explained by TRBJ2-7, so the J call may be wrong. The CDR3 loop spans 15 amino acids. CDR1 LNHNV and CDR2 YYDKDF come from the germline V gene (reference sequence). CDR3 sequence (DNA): TGTGCCACCTCTTACACGTCCGGGGCAGGGAATGAGCAGTACTTC. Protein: CATSYTSGAGNEQYF.

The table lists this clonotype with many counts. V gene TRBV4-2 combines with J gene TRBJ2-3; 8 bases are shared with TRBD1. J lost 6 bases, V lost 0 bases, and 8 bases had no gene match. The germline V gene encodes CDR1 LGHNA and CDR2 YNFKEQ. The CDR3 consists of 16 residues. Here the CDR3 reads CASSQDGRGRGDTQYF. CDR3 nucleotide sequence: TGTGCCAGCAGCCAAGATGGCAGGGGGCGCGGGGATACGCAGTATTTT.

CDR3 in DNA: TGTGCCGGCGGGACAGGGGGTAATTCACCCCTCCACTTT. Protein product: CAGGTGGNSPLHF. The chain uses TRBV6-1 and TRBJ1-6; 11 nucleotides line up with TRBD1. Germline-derived CDR1 and CDR2 are MNHNS and SASEGT. This CDR3 has 13 amino acids. With 11 bases clipped from V and 6 bases from J, the junction kept 3 bases outside the gene matches.

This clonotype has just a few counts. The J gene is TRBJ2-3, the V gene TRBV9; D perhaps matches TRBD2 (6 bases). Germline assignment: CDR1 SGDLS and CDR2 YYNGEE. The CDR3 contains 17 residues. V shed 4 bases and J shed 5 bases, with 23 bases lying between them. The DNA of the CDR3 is TGTGCCAGCAGCTCAACACATCTAGCGTTGTGGAGAGATACGCAGTATTTT. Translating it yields CASSSTHLALWRDTQYF.

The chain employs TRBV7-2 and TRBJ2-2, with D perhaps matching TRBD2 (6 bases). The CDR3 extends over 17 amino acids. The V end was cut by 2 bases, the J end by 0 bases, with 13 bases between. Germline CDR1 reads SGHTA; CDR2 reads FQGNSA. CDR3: CASSLTAGTANTGELFF. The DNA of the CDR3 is TGTGCCAGCAGCTTAACTGCGGGGACGGCGAACACCGGGGAGCTGTTTTTT.